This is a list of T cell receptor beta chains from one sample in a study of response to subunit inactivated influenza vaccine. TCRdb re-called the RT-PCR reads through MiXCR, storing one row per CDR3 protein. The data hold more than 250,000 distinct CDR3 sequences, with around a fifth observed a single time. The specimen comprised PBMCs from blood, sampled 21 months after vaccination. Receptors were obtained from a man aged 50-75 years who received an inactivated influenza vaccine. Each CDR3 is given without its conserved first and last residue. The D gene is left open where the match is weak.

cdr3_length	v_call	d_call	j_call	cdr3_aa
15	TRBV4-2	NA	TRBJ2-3	ASSQMFRGASTDTQY
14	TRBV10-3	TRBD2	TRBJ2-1	AIRFEAGGSPGSQF
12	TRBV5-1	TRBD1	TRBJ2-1	ASQETAGGFEQF
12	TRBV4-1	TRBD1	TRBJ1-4	ASSPGQGEEKLF
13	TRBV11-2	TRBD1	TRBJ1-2	ASSPRTGRNYGYT
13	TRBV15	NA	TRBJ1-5	ATSRLPGGNQPQH
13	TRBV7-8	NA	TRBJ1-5	ASSSRDIFHQPQH
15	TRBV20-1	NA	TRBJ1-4	SAATLKNRVNNEKLF
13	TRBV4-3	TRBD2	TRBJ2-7	ASSQGGGSIYEQY
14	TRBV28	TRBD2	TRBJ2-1	ASRPSSGRAYNEQF
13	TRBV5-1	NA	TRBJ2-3	ASSSAPWGTDTQY
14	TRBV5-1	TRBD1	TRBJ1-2	ASSLDAGQGGYGYT
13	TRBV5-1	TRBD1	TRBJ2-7	ASSSGTAKPYEQY
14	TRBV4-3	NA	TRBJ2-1	ASSYSYGQGGNEQF
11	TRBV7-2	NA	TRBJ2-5	ASSFGARETQY
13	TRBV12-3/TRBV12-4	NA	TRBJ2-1	ASSKPGHRGFEQF
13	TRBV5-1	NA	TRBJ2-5	ASRSYGAQGETQY
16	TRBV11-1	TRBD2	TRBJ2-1	ASSRDLPFSGSYNEQF
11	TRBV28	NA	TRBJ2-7	ASDRSGSYEQY
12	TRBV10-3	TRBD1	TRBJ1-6	AIRQGDINSPLH
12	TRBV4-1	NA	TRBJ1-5	ASSQRPSERPQH
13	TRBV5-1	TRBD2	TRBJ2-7	ASRWTSGGMYEQY
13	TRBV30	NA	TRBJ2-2	AWSPWTVNTGELF
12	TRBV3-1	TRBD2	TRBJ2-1	ASSRGRGYNEQF
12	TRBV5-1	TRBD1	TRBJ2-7	ASSPRQGVYEQY
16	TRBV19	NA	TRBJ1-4	ASSMPVAGGRTNEKLF
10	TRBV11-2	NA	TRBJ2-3	ASSSSTDTQY
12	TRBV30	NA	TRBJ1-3	AWRFQGSGNTIY
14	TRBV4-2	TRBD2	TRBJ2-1	ASSQEGLATYNEQF
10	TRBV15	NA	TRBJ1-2	ATSRVNYGYT
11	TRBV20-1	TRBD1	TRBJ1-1	SARTGGHTEAF
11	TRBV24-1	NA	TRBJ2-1	ATSDLQGREQF
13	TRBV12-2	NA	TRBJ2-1	ASRFFGEIYNEQF
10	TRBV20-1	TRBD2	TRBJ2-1	SAWSGGNEQF
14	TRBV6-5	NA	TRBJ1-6	ASSYSLSGFGSPLH
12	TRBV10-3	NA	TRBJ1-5	AISGEYSNQPQH
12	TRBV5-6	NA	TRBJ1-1	ASSRGRGFLQAF
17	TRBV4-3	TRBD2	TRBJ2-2	ASSSPGTSGRADTGELF
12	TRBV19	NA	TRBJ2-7	ASSIVRGVEEQY
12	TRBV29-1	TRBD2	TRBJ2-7	SGRTGTSVYEQY
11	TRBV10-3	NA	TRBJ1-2	VSRGAGDYGYT
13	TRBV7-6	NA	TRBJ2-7	ASSLEATLSYEQY
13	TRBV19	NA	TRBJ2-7	ASSPLRQDPYEQY
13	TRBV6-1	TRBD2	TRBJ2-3	ASTGLGTGGDTQY
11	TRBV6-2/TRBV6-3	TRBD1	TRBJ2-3	ASKQGATDTQY
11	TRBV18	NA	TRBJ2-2	ASSPENTGELF
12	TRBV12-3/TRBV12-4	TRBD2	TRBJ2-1	ASSSLADYNEQF
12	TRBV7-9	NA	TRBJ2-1	ASSLGASRNPQF